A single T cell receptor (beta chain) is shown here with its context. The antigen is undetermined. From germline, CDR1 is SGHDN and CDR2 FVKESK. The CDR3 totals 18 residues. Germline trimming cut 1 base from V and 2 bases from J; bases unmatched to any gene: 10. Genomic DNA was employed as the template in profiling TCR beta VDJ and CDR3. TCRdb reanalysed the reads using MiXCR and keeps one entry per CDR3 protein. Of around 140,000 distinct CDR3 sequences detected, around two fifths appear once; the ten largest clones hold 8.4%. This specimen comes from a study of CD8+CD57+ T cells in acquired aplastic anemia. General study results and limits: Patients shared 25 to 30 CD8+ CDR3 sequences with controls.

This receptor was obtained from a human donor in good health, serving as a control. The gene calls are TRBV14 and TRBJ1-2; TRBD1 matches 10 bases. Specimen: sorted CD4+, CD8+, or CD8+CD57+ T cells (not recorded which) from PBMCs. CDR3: CASSQGYRRDRGNYGYTF. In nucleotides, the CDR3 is TGTGCCAGCAGCCAAGGATATCGACGGGACAGGGGAAACTATGGCTACACCTTC.